This TCR beta chain comes out of a study of T cells in Graves' hyperthyroidism and ophthalmopathy. This clonotype was counted at least ten times. RNA transcripts provided the source from which TCR beta CDR3 regions were amplified. The HTBI primer set served for first-round RT-PCR of the TCR CDR3. One entry per CDR3 protein results from TCRdb running MiXCR on the multiplex PCR reads. The table records 700,000 or so distinct CDR3 sequences, about a sixth of them present only once. Between the trimmed V and J ends, which lost 3 bases and 5 bases, there was a span of 11 bases. CDR1 is SNHLY and CDR2 is FYNNEI in the germline V gene. The CDR3 length is 14 residues.

The clonotype comes from a man aged 18-30 years with Graves' hyperthyroidism. Sequenced material: blood. V is TRBV2 and J is TRBJ1-5, with D unresolved. CDR3 nucleotides: TGTGCCAGCAGTGATAGAGAAGGGTATCAGCCCCAGCATTTT. This translates into CASSDREGYQPQHF.